Presented here are 3 T cell receptor beta chains from one specimen sequenced in a study of blood T cell repertoires in COVID-19. Clones were read by immunoSEQ multiplex PCR, and TCRdb kept only the in-frame ones, dropping some. The table has 100,000 or so clones, roughly nine tenths seen once. Sample: peripheral blood. The receptor set was obtained from a man in his fifties or sixties with acute or convalescent COVID-19.

The chain joins TRBV27 to TRBJ1-1; TRBD1 matches 7 bases. This CDR3 is built from 15 residues. J lost 6 bases, V lost 2 bases, and 9 bases had no gene match. Germline CDR1 and CDR2: MNHEY and SMNVEV (reference sequence). The CDR3 DNA reads as TGTGCCAGCAGTTTAGTCCCAGGGGGTATCGCTGAAGCTTTCTTT. Translation gives CASSLVPGGIAEAFF.

The J gene is TRBJ2-6, the V gene TRBV7-3; D gene unclear. Germline values: CDR1 SGHTA, CDR2 FQGTGA. Trimming pared 5 bases from V and 1 base from J, leaving 9 bases between. CDR3 length: 15 residues. This chain's CDR3 is CASSPRISGANVLTF. Written as DNA, the CDR3 is TGTGCCAGCAGCCCGAGAATTTCTGGGGCCAACGTCCTGACTTTC.

The gene calls are TRBV19 and TRBJ2-2, with D maybe TRBD1 (5 bases). Per the germline V gene, CDR1 is LNHDA and CDR2 is SQIVND (reference sequence). The length of the CDR3 is 12 residues. V was shortened by 7 bases and J by 7 bases, with 10 bases between the two germline ends. This chain's CDR3 is CASTRTGGELFF. The CDR3 DNA follows: TGTGCCAGTACCCGAACAGGCGGGGAGCTGTTTTTT.